These T cell receptor beta chains were read from a single sample in a study of response to subunit inactivated influenza vaccine. MiXCR, applied by TCRdb to the RT-PCR reads, yields one record per CDR3 protein. The table includes hundreds of thousands of distinct CDR3 sequences, about 15% detected once. The sample in question was PBMCs from blood, obtained about 14 days before vaccination. The receptors were gathered from a man between 45 and 60 years old who received an inactivated influenza vaccine. CDR3s include the opening cysteine and the closing phenylalanine or tryptophan. A D gene is named only where the DNA matches it firmly. Some rows have no size entry. The others give once, few or many, or a class for an expanded clone.

d_gene: .
v_gene: TRBV7-2
j_gene: TRBJ2-1
abundance: .
CDR3nt: TGTGCCAGCAGCCGAACGAAAAATGAGCAGTTCTTC
CDR3aa: CASSRTKNEQFF

d_gene: .
v_gene: TRBV12-3/TRBV12-4
j_gene: TRBJ1-2
abundance: few
CDR3nt: TGTGCCAGCAGTTTTCTTGGGGTTGGTGGCTACACCTTC
CDR3aa: CASSFLGVGGYTF

d_gene: TRBD1
v_gene: TRBV28
j_gene: TRBJ1-4
abundance: .
CDR3nt: TGTGCCAGCAGTATCCTCACAGGGGTCCCTGAAAAACTGTTTTTT
CDR3aa: CASSILTGVPEKLFF

d_gene: TRBD2
v_gene: TRBV11-1
j_gene: TRBJ2-7
abundance: .
CDR3nt: TGTGCCAGCAGCGGGGGGACTAGCGGGACTTCCTACGAGCAGTACTTC
CDR3aa: CASSGGTSGTSYEQYF

d_gene: .
v_gene: TRBV6-2/TRBV6-3
j_gene: TRBJ2-7
abundance: few
CDR3nt: TGTGCCAGCAGAGACAGGTCGTGGCAGGAGCAGTACTTC
CDR3aa: CASRDRSWQEQYF

d_gene: TRBD1
v_gene: TRBV20-1
j_gene: TRBJ1-4
abundance: .
CDR3nt: TGCAGTGCCCAGAACAGGGGCTCTAATGAAAAACTGTTTTTT
CDR3aa: CSAQNRGSNEKLFF

d_gene: TRBD1
v_gene: TRBV7-9
j_gene: TRBJ1-6
abundance: few
CDR3nt: TGTGCCAGCAGCTACGACAGGGGCTTTTCACCCCTCCACTTT
CDR3aa: CASSYDRGFSPLHF

d_gene: .
v_gene: TRBV27
j_gene: TRBJ2-4
abundance: few
CDR3nt: TGTGCCAGCAGTGCAACCGCCCCCCACATAGGGGCGAGTGGCAAAAACATTCAGTACTTC
CDR3aa: CASSATAPHIGASGKNIQYF

d_gene: .
v_gene: TRBV2
j_gene: TRBJ1-2
abundance: .
CDR3nt: TGTGCCAGCAGCATAATCAGGGTGGTAAACTATGGCTACACCTTC
CDR3aa: CASSIIRVVNYGYTF

d_gene: TRBD2
v_gene: TRBV7-9
j_gene: TRBJ2-1
abundance: .
CDR3nt: TGTGCCAGCACCCCGGCGGGGGGGCCGGATGAGCAGTTCTTC
CDR3aa: CASTPAGGPDEQFF

d_gene: .
v_gene: TRBV20-1
j_gene: TRBJ1-1
abundance: .
CDR3nt: TGCAGTGCTAGAGACGTCGCCGTGGTGAACACTGAAGCTTTCTTT
CDR3aa: CSARDVAVVNTEAFF

d_gene: TRBD1
v_gene: TRBV5-5
j_gene: TRBJ2-2
abundance: .
CDR3nt: TGTGCCAGCAGCTTGGCCTTAGGGACAGGGGGCACCGGGGAGCTGTTTTTT
CDR3aa: CASSLALGTGGTGELFF

d_gene: TRBD1
v_gene: TRBV7-2
j_gene: TRBJ2-7
abundance: few
CDR3nt: TGTGCCAGCAGCTTGTCCGGGACAGACTACGAGCAGTACTTC
CDR3aa: CASSLSGTDYEQYF

d_gene: TRBD1
v_gene: TRBV20-1
j_gene: TRBJ2-4
abundance: .
CDR3nt: TGCAGTGCTTCGGACAGGGGGACTAAAAACATTCAGTACTTC
CDR3aa: CSASDRGTKNIQYF

d_gene: .
v_gene: TRBV7-9
j_gene: TRBJ1-1
abundance: .
CDR3nt: TGTGCCAGCAGCTTAGGGGGGGAAACAAATGAAGCTTTCTTT
CDR3aa: CASSLGGETNEAFF

d_gene: TRBD1
v_gene: TRBV6-2/TRBV6-3
j_gene: TRBJ2-1
abundance: .
CDR3nt: TGTGCCAGCAGGGAGTGGACAGGGGGGAACAATGAGCAGTTCTTC
CDR3aa: CASREWTGGNNEQFF

d_gene: .
v_gene: TRBV20-1
j_gene: TRBJ2-5
abundance: .
CDR3nt: TGCAGTGCGAGTGCGGGTCCAATAGAGACCCAGTACTTC
CDR3aa: CSASAGPIETQYF

d_gene: .
v_gene: TRBV11-2
j_gene: TRBJ2-7
abundance: few
CDR3nt: TGTGCCAGCAGCCAAACCGACAGATACTACGAGCAGTACTTC
CDR3aa: CASSQTDRYYEQYF

d_gene: .
v_gene: TRBV20-1
j_gene: TRBJ2-1
abundance: many
CDR3nt: TGCAGTGCTGGCCGTCGGGACTCCTACAATGAGCAGTTCTTC
CDR3aa: CSAGRRDSYNEQFF

d_gene: TRBD1
v_gene: TRBV12-3/TRBV12-4
j_gene: TRBJ2-2
abundance: .
CDR3nt: TGTGCCAGCAGTTTGATAACAGGGGACACCGGGGAGCTGTTTTTT
CDR3aa: CASSLITGDTGELFF

d_gene: .
v_gene: TRBV13
j_gene: TRBJ2-3
abundance: many
CDR3nt: TGTGCCAGCAGCTTAGGACTAGGAGACACAGATACGCAGTATTTT
CDR3aa: CASSLGLGDTDTQYF

d_gene: TRBD2
v_gene: TRBV28
j_gene: TRBJ2-1
abundance: .
CDR3nt: TGTGCCAGCAGTTTAGAGGCGGGGGGGTCCGGCAATGAGCAGTTCTTC
CDR3aa: CASSLEAGGSGNEQFF

d_gene: .
v_gene: TRBV7-2
j_gene: TRBJ2-3
abundance: .
CDR3nt: TGTGCCAGCAGCAAGGGGACCACAGATACGCAGTATTTT
CDR3aa: CASSKGTTDTQYF

d_gene: .
v_gene: TRBV20-1
j_gene: TRBJ2-4
abundance: .
CDR3nt: TGCAGTGCTACCAGCCCCTGGGACATTCAGTACTTC
CDR3aa: CSATSPWDIQYF

d_gene: .
v_gene: TRBV20-1
j_gene: TRBJ2-7
abundance: .
CDR3nt: TGCAGTGCTAGTCATACCGACTACCCTTCCTACGAGCAGTACTTC
CDR3aa: CSASHTDYPSYEQYF

d_gene: .
v_gene: TRBV7-9
j_gene: TRBJ2-2
abundance: .
CDR3nt: TGTGCCAGCCTGTATAGCGGGAACACCGGGGAGCTGTTTTTT
CDR3aa: CASLYSGNTGELFF

d_gene: .
v_gene: TRBV12-3/TRBV12-4
j_gene: TRBJ1-2
abundance: few
CDR3nt: TGTGCCAGCAGTTTGAGGCTGTATGATGGCTACACCTTC
CDR3aa: CASSLRLYDGYTF

d_gene: .
v_gene: TRBV4-2
j_gene: TRBJ2-6
abundance: .
CDR3nt: TGTGCCAGCAGCCACAGCGGCGGCTCTGGGGCCAACGTCCTGACTTTC
CDR3aa: CASSHSGGSGANVLTF

d_gene: TRBD2
v_gene: TRBV7-6
j_gene: TRBJ2-2
abundance: .
CDR3nt: TGTGCCAGCAGCTTGTCTAGCGGGGGGGCCTACGGGGAGCTGTTTTTT
CDR3aa: CASSLSSGGAYGELFF

d_gene: TRBD2
v_gene: TRBV15
j_gene: TRBJ2-1
abundance: .
CDR3nt: TGTGCCACCAGCAGCTACCAAGGACTAGCGGGGTACAATGAGCAGTTCTTC
CDR3aa: CATSSYQGLAGYNEQFF

d_gene: .
v_gene: TRBV5-1
j_gene: TRBJ1-2
abundance: few
CDR3nt: TGCGCCAGCAGCCAGGATGGTGGGGGCGCTTTCGGCTACACCTTC
CDR3aa: CASSQDGGGAFGYTF

d_gene: TRBD2
v_gene: TRBV12-5
j_gene: TRBJ2-3
abundance: .
CDR3nt: TGTGCTAGTGGTTTGACTAGCGGGGGGGACCCAGATACGCAGTATTTT
CDR3aa: CASGLTSGGDPDTQYF

d_gene: .
v_gene: TRBV12-3/TRBV12-4
j_gene: TRBJ2-7
abundance: .
CDR3nt: TGTGCCAGCAGTTTAGCTGGGACCTCCTTTTACGAGCAGTACTTC
CDR3aa: CASSLAGTSFYEQYF

d_gene: .
v_gene: TRBV7-2
j_gene: TRBJ1-2
abundance: few
CDR3nt: TGTGCCAGCAGCCTACAGGGAGGAGGCTACACCTTC
CDR3aa: CASSLQGGGYTF

d_gene: TRBD2
v_gene: TRBV20-1
j_gene: TRBJ2-1
abundance: few
CDR3nt: TGCAGTGCTAGAGATCATCCGACTAGCGCCTCCTACAATGAGCAGTTCTTC
CDR3aa: CSARDHPTSASYNEQFF

d_gene: TRBD2
v_gene: TRBV4-1
j_gene: TRBJ2-3
abundance: .
CDR3nt: TGCGCCAGCAGCCAAGTCGCGGGAGGTGATACGCAGTATTTT
CDR3aa: CASSQVAGGDTQYF

d_gene: .
v_gene: TRBV5-1
j_gene: TRBJ2-7
abundance: .
CDR3nt: TGCGCCAGCAGCTTGGGGTTTAGTGGGGAGCAGTACTTC
CDR3aa: CASSLGFSGEQYF

d_gene: .
v_gene: TRBV7-2
j_gene: TRBJ2-1
abundance: .
CDR3nt: TGTGCCAGCAGCTTCACAGCGGGTGGGACCCATGAGCAGTTCTTC
CDR3aa: CASSFTAGGTHEQFF

d_gene: .
v_gene: TRBV4-2
j_gene: TRBJ2-7
abundance: .
CDR3nt: TGTGCCAGCAGCCTCGAGACATCAACCTACGAGCAGTACTTC
CDR3aa: CASSLETSTYEQYF

d_gene: .
v_gene: TRBV20-1
j_gene: TRBJ1-1
abundance: .
CDR3nt: TGCAGTGCTAGAGAACCGAAAGGGGACACTGAAGCTTTCTTT
CDR3aa: CSAREPKGDTEAFF